These T cell receptor beta chains were read from a single sample in a study of T-cell reconstitution after alpha-beta-depleted transplantation in children. TCRdb independently ran MiXCR on the PCR reads; one entry per CDR3 protein. The sample has almost 500,000 distinct CDR3 sequences; around an eighth are singletons. The material was PBMCs from the stem cell graft donor, obtained from the stem cell graft. The receptors were gathered from a human donor who donated a stem cell graft to a child with combined immunodeficiency. Each CDR3 is given with its conserved first and last residue. D genes are given only for firm matches. A clone size is listed for some rows: how often the clone was seen (once, few, many), or a class if it is expanded.

V	size	D	J	DNA	CDR3
TRBV5-1	NA	TRBD1	TRBJ2-4	TGCGCCAGCAGCATACCGGGACAGGGGATAAACATTCAGTACTTC	CASSIPGQGINIQYF
TRBV3-1	NA	NA	TRBJ2-1	TGTGCCAGCAGCCAAGATTGGGGCAGCTACAATGAGCAGTTCTTC	CASSQDWGSYNEQFF
TRBV7-2	NA	NA	TRBJ1-6	TGTGCCAGCAGCCCCGACGAGGGCTCACCCCTCCACTTT	CASSPDEGSPLHF
TRBV2	NA	NA	TRBJ1-5	TGTGCCAGCAGCCCCTCAAAGGTACTTCAGCCCCAGCATTTT	CASSPSKVLQPQHF
TRBV5-1	many	TRBD1	TRBJ1-1	TGCGCCAGCAGCCCGGGACAGGTGAACACTGAAGCTTTCTTT	CASSPGQVNTEAFF
TRBV7-2	NA	NA	TRBJ1-1	TGTGCCAGCAGCTTAGTGAGGCAGAACACTGAAGCTTTCTTT	CASSLVRQNTEAFF
TRBV27	NA	NA	TRBJ2-5	TGTGCCAGCAGTCCTCCGACGGCTCGTCGGGAGACCCAGTACTTC	CASSPPTARRETQYF
TRBV12-3/TRBV12-4	few	TRBD2	TRBJ2-1	TGTGCCAGCACCCCCGGGACTAAAAAGCAGTTCTTC	CASTPGTKKQFF
TRBV7-3	NA	NA	TRBJ2-7	TGTGCCAGCAGCTTAAACGGGGGGCTCTCGGGCGAGCAGTACTTC	CASSLNGGLSGEQYF
TRBV12-3/TRBV12-4	NA	TRBD2	TRBJ2-2	TGTGCCAGCAGTTTGGGACTAGCGGGAGTCAACACCGGGGAGCTGTTTTTT	CASSLGLAGVNTGELFF
TRBV4-3	NA	TRBD1	TRBJ2-1	TGCGCCAGCAGCCAAGAACTTACGGTACGGGACAGAGCGTACAATGAGCAGTTCTTC	CASSQELTVRDRAYNEQFF
TRBV4-1	few	NA	TRBJ2-1	TGCGCCAGCAGCCCCGGCCTCCGGGACTCCTACAATGAGCAGTTCTTC	CASSPGLRDSYNEQFF
TRBV29-1	few	TRBD1	TRBJ1-1	TGCAGCGTCGACAGGGGGATGAACACTGAAGCTTTCTTT	CSVDRGMNTEAFF
TRBV6-2/TRBV6-3	few	TRBD2	TRBJ2-3	TGTGCCAGCAGTCAGGGACTAGCGGGAGCGAATACGCAGTATTTT	CASSQGLAGANTQYF
TRBV12-3/TRBV12-4	many	TRBD2	TRBJ2-7	TGTGCCAGCAGTGTGGGGACTAGCGGGCTCTACGAGCAGTACTTC	CASSVGTSGLYEQYF
TRBV29-1	few	NA	TRBJ2-1	TGCAGCGTTGTTTTAATAGCGGTTGAGCAGTTCTTC	CSVVLIAVEQFF
TRBV5-1	few	NA	TRBJ1-1	TGCGCCAGCAGCCCAAGACAGAGCGAGAACACTGAAGCTTTCTTT	CASSPRQSENTEAFF
TRBV4-2	NA	TRBD2	TRBJ2-5	TGTGCCAGCAGCCAAGATCCTAGCGGGGGGGTAAGAGAGACCCAGTACTTC	CASSQDPSGGVRETQYF
TRBV7-8	NA	TRBD1	TRBJ1-5	TGTGCCAGCAGCTTAGAAGGAGGGGGCGTCGGCAATCAGCCCCAGCATTTT	CASSLEGGGVGNQPQHF
TRBV5-1	NA	TRBD2	TRBJ2-5	TGCGCCAGCAGCTTTTTCCTAGCGGAGGGAGAGACCCAGTACTTC	CASSFFLAEGETQYF
TRBV6-1	few	NA	TRBJ2-3	TGTGCCAGCAGTCGACTTTACACAGATACGCAGTATTTT	CASSRLYTDTQYF
TRBV12-3/TRBV12-4	few	NA	TRBJ1-5	TGTGCCAGCAGCAGTTCCCTGGGGAGGAATAACAATCAGCCCCAGCATTTT	CASSSSLGRNNNQPQHF
TRBV19	NA	TRBD2	TRBJ2-1	TGTGCCAGGCCGACTAGCGGGAGAGGTTTGTGGAATGAGCAGTTCTTC	CARPTSGRGLWNEQFF
TRBV12-3/TRBV12-4	few	TRBD1	TRBJ1-5	TGTGCCAGCAGCTCCGAGGGGGGGAGGACAGGGTACAATCAGCCCCAGCATTTT	CASSSEGGRTGYNQPQHF
TRBV7-9	few	TRBD1	TRBJ2-4	TGTGCCAGCAGCTCGACCGGGACAGGGGGAAACATTCAGTACTTC	CASSSTGTGGNIQYF
TRBV18	NA	NA	TRBJ1-1	TGTGCCAGCTCACCTAGGGACATGAACACTGAAGCTTTCTTT	CASSPRDMNTEAFF
TRBV18	few	NA	TRBJ1-6	TGTGCCAGCTCACCGGGCGGGAATTCACCCCTCCACTTT	CASSPGGNSPLHF
TRBV29-1	NA	TRBD1	TRBJ2-5	TGCAGCGTTGCAGGGGGCAGGTACCAAGAGACCCAGTACTTC	CSVAGGRYQETQYF
TRBV5-1	NA	NA	TRBJ2-7	TGCGCCAGCAGCTTGGGGTGGCCGGGGGAAAGGTACGAGCAGTACTTC	CASSLGWPGERYEQYF
TRBV10-3	NA	NA	TRBJ2-2	TGTGCCATCAGTGAAGTTCCGGCCGGGAACACCGGGGAGCTGTTTTTT	CAISEVPAGNTGELFF
TRBV20-1	few	NA	TRBJ1-1	TGCAGTGCCCGCCGGATGAACACTGAAGCTTTCTTT	CSARRMNTEAFF
TRBV6-5	few	NA	TRBJ2-5	TGTGCCAGCAGTTACTCCTCCCAGGGGGAGACCCAGTACTTC	CASSYSSQGETQYF
TRBV7-9	many	NA	TRBJ2-1	TGTGCCAGCAGCTTCTCCTGGAGTGGGAATGAGCAGTTCTTC	CASSFSWSGNEQFF
TRBV12-3/TRBV12-4	few	NA	TRBJ2-3	TGTGCCAGCAGTCTCAATAGAGGCCCAGGGGGGAGAGATACGCAGTATTTT	CASSLNRGPGGRDTQYF
TRBV6-2/TRBV6-3	many	NA	TRBJ2-7	TGTGCCAGCATTCCGGGTCGTAAAAGCTCCTACGAGCAGTACTTC	CASIPGRKSSYEQYF
TRBV7-9	NA	NA	TRBJ1-1	TGTGCCAGCAGCCAGGGTCCAACAGATGAAGCTTTCTTT	CASSQGPTDEAFF
TRBV6-6	many	NA	TRBJ1-2	TGTGCCAGCAGATCTATCGAAGGCTACACCTTC	CASRSIEGYTF
TRBV7-9	NA	TRBD2	TRBJ2-3	TGTGCCAGCAAACCCCTTGGGGGGGGCACAGATACGCAGTATTTT	CASKPLGGGTDTQYF
TRBV2	few	TRBD2	TRBJ2-2	TGTGCCAGCAGTGAAAGTGAACTAGCGGGGGCGAGTACCGGGGAGCTGTTTTTT	CASSESELAGASTGELFF
TRBV6-5	few	TRBD1	TRBJ1-2	TGTGCCAGCAGTTCGGGACAGGGAATCTATGGCTACACCTTC	CASSSGQGIYGYTF
TRBV18	NA	TRBD1	TRBJ1-5	TGTGCCAGCTCCTTGGACAGGGGAAATTCGCCCCAGCATTTT	CASSLDRGNSPQHF
TRBV6-2/TRBV6-3	few	NA	TRBJ2-5	TGTGCCAGCAGCCGCCGAACGGAAGAGACCCAGTACTTC	CASSRRTEETQYF
TRBV6-6	many	NA	TRBJ1-4	TGTGCCAGCAGAACCGGGACAACGGAAAAACTGTTTTTT	CASRTGTTEKLFF
TRBV20-1	many	TRBD2	TRBJ2-4	TGCAGTGCTAGGTCGGGAGGGACCAAAAACATTCAGTACTTC	CSARSGGTKNIQYF
TRBV7-8	NA	TRBD1	TRBJ2-7	TGTGCCAGCAGCTTAGAGCCAGGGGGAACCTACGAGCAGTACTTC	CASSLEPGGTYEQYF
TRBV29-1	few	TRBD2	TRBJ2-1	TGCAGCCTTTGGGGGACTAGCGGACCAGAGCAGTTCTTC	CSLWGTSGPEQFF
TRBV29-1	many	NA	TRBJ2-5	TGCAGCGTTGAATGGGACCAGCAAGAGACCCAGTACTTC	CSVEWDQQETQYF